One sample yielded the 32 T cell receptor beta chains listed below, sequenced in a study of blood T cell repertoires in COVID-19 (dated by TCRdb to 2020 to 2021). The library was built by means of the immunoSEQ multiplex PCR assay. TCRdb re-hosts the immuneACCESS table, in-frame sequences only. Its copies lack some clones; in the studies checked, an unresolved V gene accounts for under half of them, and the cause for the rest is not known. The sample includes 250,000 to 350,000 clones, with about 80% observed a single time. The ten largest clones take up 15% to 17% of the sample. The sample consisted of peripheral blood. These receptors were obtained from a person between 65 and 79 years old with COVID-19, enrolled during active disease.

The rearrangement joins TRBV12-3 or TRBV12-4 to TRBJ2-7, with 8 bases aligning to TRBD1. After removal of 4 bases from V and 3 bases from J, the junction contained 2 bases not matched to a gene. This CDR3 has 13 amino acids. The CDR3 sequence is CASSYGQGYEQYF. DNA for the CDR3: TGTGCCAGCAGTTATGGACAGGGCTACGAGCAGTACTTC.

This clone has just one count. The CDR3 bases are TGCGCCAGCAGCTTAGTATTCGCCAGGGAGAACACTGAAGCTTTCTTT. It codes for CASSLVFARENTEAFF. V gene TRBV5-1 combines with J gene TRBJ1-1; a possible D gene is TRBD1 (5 bases). Germline loops: CDR1 SGHRS, CDR2 YFSETQ. The CDR3 extends over 16 amino acids. V lost 2 bases to trimming and J lost 1 base, with 15 bases between them.

The count of this clone is one. The gene calls are TRBV12-3 or TRBV12-4 and TRBJ1-2, with 8 bases that match TRBD1. V shed 5 bases and J 4 bases; nucleotides not matched to a gene: 3. The CDR3 consists of 13 residues. CDR3 sequence reads: CASSVTGAYGYTF. In nucleotides, the CDR3 is TGTGCCAGCAGTGTGACAGGGGCCTATGGCTACACCTTC.

The gene calls are TRBV5-1 and TRBJ2-3; TRBD2 agrees at 9 bases. Per germline, CDR1 SGHRS and CDR2 YFSETQ. With V trimmed by 4 bases and J by 6 bases, 15 bases remained unmatched. The CDR3 length is 17 residues. CDR3: CASSRDRSVAGVDTQYF. DNA of the CDR3: TGCGCCAGCAGCAGGGATCGTTCCGTAGCGGGAGTCGATACGCAGTATTTT.

A few counts support this clone. The V gene is TRBV7-2, the J gene TRBJ1-3, with 11 nucleotides matching TRBD1. V was pared by 8 bases and J by 2 bases, with 5 bases of the junction left unmatched. Looked up from germline, CDR1 is SGHTA and CDR2 is FQGNSA. The CDR3 extends over 15 amino acids. As DNA, the CDR3 is TGTGCCAGCCGAGAGGACAGGGGGCCTGGAAACACCATATATTTT. Amino acids: CASREDRGPGNTIYF.

The V gene is TRBV7-2, the J gene TRBJ2-1; D may be TRBD2 (7 bases). The germline V gene has CDR1 SGHTA and CDR2 FQGNSA. The CDR3 has 13 amino acids. Trimming left V 1 base short and J 12 bases short, with 13 bases between. The CDR3 DNA reads as TGTGCCAGCAGCTTAGAACAGGGAGGGTTGCAGTTCTTC. Protein sequence: CASSLEQGGLQFF.

The genes are TRBV7-2 and TRBJ2-7; tentatively, D is TRBD1 (6 bases). V gave up 3 bases and J gave up 6 bases, with 18 bases separating them. There are 15 residues in the CDR3. The V gene's germline CDR1 is SGHTA and CDR2 FQGNSA. The CDR3 coding sequence is TGTGCCAGCAGCTTCAGGGGTTCACCGGCGGGCGAGCAGTACTTC. Translating it yields CASSFRGSPAGEQYF. The full variable domain, completed using reference TRBV7-2 and TRBJ2-7, is GAGVSQSPSNKVTEKGKDVELRCDPISGHTALYWYRQSLGQGLEFLIYFQGNSAPDKSGLPSDRFSAERTGGSVSTLTIQRTQQEDSAVYLCASSFRGSPAGEQYFGPGTRLTVT.

This clone was found once. This rearrangement joins TRBV24-1 to TRBJ2-3; 9 nucleotides agree with TRBD2. V lost 7 bases and J lost 5; bases outside the gene matches: 12. Germline-derived CDR1 and CDR2 are KGHDR and SFDVKD. This CDR3 region has 16 residues. The CDR3 DNA follows: TGTGCCACCAGCCGGCCGGGGCTAGCGGGAATAGATACGCAGTATTTT. Translation gives CATSRPGLAGIDTQYF.

This chain joins TRBV5-6 and TRBJ2-3; D remains ambiguous. The CDR3 totals 14 residues. Germline V gene sequence: CDR1 SGHDT, CDR2 YYEEEE. V lost 1 base to trimming and J lost 1 base, with 7 bases between them. CDR3 nucleotides: TGTGCCAGCAGCTTGATAAGCGGCACAGATACGCAGTATTTT. It encodes CASSLISGTDTQYF.

Turning to this clone: The sample has other DNA sequences that encode this CDR3 too. The rearrangement joins TRBV14 to TRBJ1-2; D is uncertain. V was pared by 0 bases and J by 2 bases, with 4 bases between. Germline CDR1 SGHDN, CDR2 FVKESK. The CDR3 covers 13 residues. The CDR3 sequence is CASSQDLNYGYTF. CDR3 DNA sequence: TGTGCCAGCAGCCAAGATCTAAACTATGGCTACACCTTC.

The V gene is TRBV5-4, the J gene TRBJ1-6, with TRBD1 matching over 7 bases. With 2 bases clipped from V and 7 bases from J, the junction kept 9 bases outside the gene matches. From germline, CDR1 is SGHNT and CDR2 YYREEE (reference sequence). This CDR3 spans 16 amino acids. DNA of the CDR3: TGTGCCAGCAGCTTTTCGTCGGGACAGAGGAATTCACCCCTCCACTTT. It yields the protein CASSFSSGQRNSPLHF.

This chain joins TRBV12-3 or TRBV12-4 and TRBJ1-5; weak D call: TRBD1 (5 bases). The V and J ends lost 5 bases and 5 bases respectively, with 10 bases between them. This CDR3 has 13 residues. The CDR3 region has the DNA TGTGCCAGCAGTCCTGACAGATATCAGCCCCAGCATTTT. Amino acids: CASSPDRYQPQHF.

The rearrangement links TRBV7-8 to TRBJ1-1; tentatively, D is TRBD1 (6 bases). This CDR3 region has 13 residues. Germline CDR1 SGHVS, CDR2 FQNEAQ. V lost 1 base and J 10 bases, leaving 13 bases between the germline ends. CDR3: CASSLDTGYGAFF. In nucleotides, the CDR3 is TGTGCCAGCAGCTTAGATACAGGGTACGGAGCTTTCTTT.

The chain recombines TRBV27 with TRBJ1-5; D remains unclear. V was trimmed by 6 bases and J by 3 bases, leaving 18 bases between them. The germline V gene has CDR1 MNHEY and CDR2 SMNVEV (reference sequence). The CDR3 covers 16 residues. This CDR3 is CASRMVPGVPNQPQHF. Here the CDR3 DNA reads TGTGCCAGCAGGATGGTGCCCGGGGTGCCCAATCAGCCCCAGCATTTT.

This chain connects TRBV3-1 (or the pseudogene TRBV3-2) to TRBJ2-5; 10 nucleotides align to TRBD2. V trimming: 1 base; J trimming: 4 bases; junction bases outside the gene matches: 9. CDR1 is LGHDT and CDR2 is YNNKEL in the germline V gene (reference sequence). The CDR3 extends over 17 amino acids. The CDR3 region has the DNA TGTGCCAGCAGCCAAGTTTTAGCGGGGGGCGAGGGAGAGACCCAGTACTTC. It specifies CASSQVLAGGEGETQYF.

The chain is built from TRBV15 and TRBJ2-7; 7 bases line up with TRBD1. The germline V gene has CDR1 LNHNV and CDR2 YYDKDF (reference sequence). The CDR3 spans 13 residues. DNA of the CDR3: TGTTGGGTGCCGGACAGGCCTACCTACGAGCAGTACTTC. It specifies CWVPDRPTYEQYF.

In DNA, the CDR3 is TGTGCCAGCACGGACAGGCTCTTTAATGAAAAACTGTTTTTT. Protein product: CASTDRLFNEKLFF. J is TRBJ1-4 and V is TRBV5-5; 7 positions match TRBD1. V dropped 6 bases and J dropped 4; count of bases not matched to a gene: 6. CDR1 and CDR2 from the germline V gene are SGHKS and YYEKEE (reference sequence). The CDR3 has 14 residues.

The chain employs TRBV7-2 and TRBJ1-4, with D tentatively TRBD1 (6 bases). The CDR3 covers 15 residues. Germline V lookup: CDR1 SGHTA, CDR2 FQGNSA. V lost 5 bases, J lost 5 bases, and 15 bases lay in between. Written as DNA, the CDR3 is TGTGCCAGCAGCCTAAGGGCAGGGGAGAATGAAAAACTGTTTTTT. This translates into CASSLRAGENEKLFF.

The table lists this clone with a few counts. The J gene is TRBJ1-1, the V gene TRBV30, with no clear D. Germline CDR1 and CDR2: GTSNPN and SVGIG (reference sequence). The CDR3 contains 12 residues. Trimming took 5 bases from V and 3 from J, leaving 10 bases between them. The CDR3 sequence is CAWSGQYTEAFF. The CDR3 DNA is TGTGCCTGGTCTGGGCAGTACACTGAAGCTTTCTTT.

This clone was seen only a few times. The rearrangement joins TRBV18 to TRBJ2-7; D gene ambiguous. This CDR3 has 11 residues. The germline CDR1 and CDR2 sequences are KGHSH and LQKENI. With 5 bases removed from V and 5 bases from J, the gap between germline ends came to 7 bases. The CDR3 coding sequence is TGTGCCAGCTCAGAGGAAGACGAGCAGTACTTC. This encodes CASSEEDEQYF.

The chain is built from TRBV9 and TRBJ2-2, with D possibly matching TRBD2 (6 bases). Germline V lookup: CDR1 SGDLS, CDR2 YYNGEE. Trimming cost V 3 bases and J 1 base, with 13 bases left between them. The CDR3 contains 16 residues. The CDR3 here is CASSEYGTRNTGELFF. Written as DNA, the CDR3 is TGTGCCAGCAGCGAATACGGGACTCGGAACACCGGGGAGCTGTTTTTT.

J is TRBJ2-3 and V is TRBV29-1, with 7 positions matching TRBD2. This CDR3 is built from 12 residues. Losses at the gene ends were 7 bases for V and 5 bases for J; bases not matched to a gene: 6. CDR1 is SQVTM, CDR2 ANQGSEA, per germline. The chain's CDR3 is CSGVIAGDTQYF. CDR3 nucleotides: TGCAGCGGTGTGATAGCGGGAGATACGCAGTATTTT.

V gene TRBV6-2 or TRBV6-3 combines with J gene TRBJ2-1; a weak D match, TRBD1 (7 bases). This CDR3 has 18 residues. CDR1 is MNHEY and CDR2 is SVGEGT in the germline V gene. With 5 bases removed from V and 4 bases from J, the gap between germline ends came to 24 bases. CDR3 sequence: CASSAPGGRRGGYNEQFF. In DNA, the CDR3 is TGTGCCAGCAGTGCACCAGGGGGGAGGCGGGGTGGATACAATGAGCAGTTCTTC.

This clone was observed a single time. This sequence joins TRBV5-1 and TRBJ2-5; D not resolved. V was shortened by 1 base and J by 7 bases, with 8 bases between the two germline ends. Germline CDR1 SGHRS, CDR2 YFSETQ. The CDR3 contains 12 residues. CDR3 sequence (DNA): TGCGCCAGCAGCTTGAATGAGAGGACCCAGTACTTC. Protein sequence: CASSLNERTQYF.

The rearrangement joins TRBV5-4 to TRBJ2-7, with a possible D match to TRBD1 (6 bases). CDR3 size: 15 residues. CDR1 is SGHNT and CDR2 is YYREEE in the germline V gene (reference sequence). Between the trimmed V and J ends, which lost 5 bases and 5 bases, there was a span of 20 bases. The DNA of the CDR3 is TGTGCCAGCAGTCACGATTTACAGGGTCTTCACGAGCAGTACTTC. This encodes CASSHDLQGLHEQYF.

This sequence joins TRBV19 and TRBJ1-3, with TRBD1 matching 7 bases. Trimming took 4 bases from V and 0 from J; bases not matched to a gene: 6. The CDR3 sequence is 16 residues long. Germline V gene data show CDR1 as LNHDA and CDR2 as SQIVND (reference sequence). For the CDR3, the DNA is TGTGCCAGTAGTAACAGGGGTGCCTCCTCTGGAAACACCATATATTTT. Protein: CASSNRGASSGNTIYF.

In nucleotides, the CDR3 is TGTGCCAGCTCACCGCAGGGCCCGAGCTCCTATAATTCACCCCTCCACTTT. Its protein is CASSPQGPSSYNSPLHF. The genes are TRBV18 and TRBJ1-6, with a weak D call TRBD1 (5 bases). In germline, CDR1 is KGHSH, CDR2 LQKENI. V dropped 3 bases and J dropped 0 bases, with 12 bases sitting between them. The CDR3 consists of 17 residues.

CDR3 loop: CASSLDGRSYNSPLHF. DNA for the CDR3: TGTGCCAGCAGCTTAGACGGGAGGTCCTATAATTCACCCCTCCACTTT. The chain combines TRBV7-2 with TRBJ1-6; D is unresolved. The CDR3 is 16 amino acids. Germline CDR1 reads SGHTA; CDR2 reads FQGNSA. Between the trimmed V and J ends, which lost 1 base and 1 base, there was a span of 8 bases.

The chain combines TRBV27 with TRBJ2-1; possible D gene TRBD2, 6 bases. There are 12 residues in the CDR3. The V gene lost 3 bases and the J gene lost 11 bases, with 11 bases spanning the gap. Germline assignment: CDR1 MNHEY and CDR2 SMNVEV (reference sequence). CDR3 in DNA: TGTGCCAGCAGTTTTGTTGCGGGGAAGCAGTTCTTC. Its translation: CASSFVAGKQFF.

The chain recombines TRBV7-9 with TRBJ2-1, with TRBD2 matching over 10 bases. The CDR3 has 15 amino acids. Trimming at V came to 5 bases and at J to 8 bases, leaving 9 bases not matched to a gene. CDR1 SEHNR and CDR2 FQNEAQ come from the germline V gene (reference sequence). CDR3 nucleotide sequence: TGTGCCAGCAGCCGGGGAAGTAGCGGGAGGTATGAGCAGTTCTTC. Its protein product is CASSRGSSGRYEQFF.

The CDR3 DNA reads TGTGCCAGCAGCGTAGATCCTGCAACTAATGAAAAACTGTTTTTT. Residues: CASSVDPATNEKLFF. The rearrangement joins TRBV9 to TRBJ1-4; D is unresolved. The CDR3 consists of 15 residues. The germline V and J ends were trimmed by 0 bases and 0 bases, with 6 bases remaining between them. Per germline, CDR1 SGDLS and CDR2 YYNGEE.

The chain has TRBV3-1 (or the pseudogene TRBV3-2) and TRBJ2-1; 8 bases fit TRBD1. Trimming took 5 bases from V and 6 from J; bases not matched to a gene: 9. Germline lookup yields CDR1 LGHDT and CDR2 YNNKEL (reference sequence). This CDR3 region has 15 residues. CDR3: CASSVQGELLNEQFF. CDR3 DNA sequence: TGTGCCAGCAGCGTACAGGGGGAGTTGCTCAATGAGCAGTTCTTC.